This TCR beta chain was recovered during a study of blood T cell repertoires in COVID-19. The repertoire was sequenced with immunoSEQ multiplex PCR; TCRdb's copy has only in-frame clones and lacks some. The sample has hundreds of thousands of clones; 90% are singletons. Germline V lookup: CDR1 MGHRA, CDR2 YSYEKL. The V gene lost 1 base and the J gene lost 0 bases, with 18 bases spanning the gap. This CDR3 region has 18 residues. The genes are TRBV4-1 and TRBJ1-2; weak D call: TRBD1 (6 bases). The sequence was collected from a man aged 55 to 70 who had recovered from COVID-19. The sample comprised PBMCs or T cells enriched from blood (not recorded which). The CDR3 DNA reads as TGCGCCAGCAGCCAAGGCCTAGGAGGGGGGGCGCCTAACTATGGCTACACCTTC. Protein product: CASSQGLGGGAPNYGYTF.